This T cell receptor (beta chain) was found in a study of CD8+ T cells in alopecia areata. Whole-study context: Treated patients swallowed 5 to 10 mg of oral tofacitinib twice daily.

The CDR3 is 15 amino acids. CDR1 is SGHVS, CDR2 FQNEAQ, per germline. Trimming pared 1 base from V and 10 bases from J, leaving 19 bases between. RNA extraction was followed by reverse transcription into cDNA, which acted as the sequencing template. Using immunoSEQ multiplex PCR, the repertoire was profiled, and TCRdb retains in-frame clones only, with some absent. The sample has 100,000 to 150,000 clones, roughly 58% seen once. This clone was seen once. This sample's treatment: oral pan-JAK inhibitor, 5-10 mg twice daily. As part of sample collection, lesional scalp punch biopsies and peripheral blood were taken from alopecia areata patients.

V and J are TRBV7-8 and TRBJ2-5, with a weak D call TRBD2 (6 bases). The sequence derives from a human donor with alopecia areata. The specimen was CD8+ T cells sorted from blood, collected at week 4, from a patient treated with tofacitinib. The CDR3 is CASSLGVAGRSDQYF. The CDR3 DNA reads TGTGCCAGCAGCTTAGGGGTTGCGGGGAGGTCGGACCAGTACTTC.